The sequence of this T cell receptor (beta chain) was determined in a study of shared clonotypes between healthy human individuals. Study-wide results and caveats: For naive CD4 cells, around 5% of clonotypes were shared across a few donors.

As for this clone: The antigen remains unidentified.

The J segment lost 5 bases and the V segment lost 6 bases, leaving 2 bases of the junction unmatched. Per the germline V gene, CDR1 is MRHNA and CDR2 is SNTAGT. This CDR3 region has 13 residues. Only in-frame clones appear in the TCRdb table, and some are missing; sequencing was by immunoSEQ multiplex PCR. The sample holds about 770,000 clones, 72% seen once. This TCR was recovered from a woman younger than 45 in good health. The sequenced sample was memory CD4+ T cells sorted from blood. Subset meaning: CD45RA-negative fraction. The chain joins TRBV6-4 to TRBJ2-3, with 10 bases lining up with TRBD2. DNA of the CDR3: TGTGCCAGCAGCAGCGGGAGGGGAGATACGCAGTATTTT. Residues: CASSSGRGDTQYF.